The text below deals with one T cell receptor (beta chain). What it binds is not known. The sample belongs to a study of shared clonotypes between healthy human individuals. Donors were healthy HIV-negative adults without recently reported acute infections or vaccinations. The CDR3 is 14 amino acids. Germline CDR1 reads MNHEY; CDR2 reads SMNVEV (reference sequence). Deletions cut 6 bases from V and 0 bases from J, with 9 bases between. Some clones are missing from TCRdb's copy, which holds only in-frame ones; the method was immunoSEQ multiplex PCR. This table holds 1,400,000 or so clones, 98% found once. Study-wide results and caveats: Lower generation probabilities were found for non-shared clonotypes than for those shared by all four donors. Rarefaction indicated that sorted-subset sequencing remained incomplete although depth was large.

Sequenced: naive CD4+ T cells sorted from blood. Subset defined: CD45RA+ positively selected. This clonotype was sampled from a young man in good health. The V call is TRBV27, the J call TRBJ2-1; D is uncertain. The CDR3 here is CASRSESSYNEQFF. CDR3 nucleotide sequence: TGTGCCAGCAGGTCGGAGTCCTCCTACAATGAGCAGTTCTTC.